This record looks at one T cell receptor (beta chain) sequence and its context. The target of this receptor is not known. Per-base qualities were not stored, and no clone one base away is much larger. This specimen comes from a study of blood T cell repertoires in COVID-19 (TCRdb year 2020). Regarding the complete study: The collaborator samples originated in the United States, Italy and Spain and spanned the acute and convalescent phases of COVID-19. The prospective study material was composed of cDNA or gDNA derived from T cells, B-cell-depleted T cells, or PBMCs. Subjects who had been exposed to COVID-19, were actively infected with it, or had recovered from it provided the deeply sampled blood TCRbeta repertoires that made up the dataset. The repertoires were made available in a free public database intended to serve as a resource for research on the immune response to SARS-CoV-2. Samples came from the ongoing ImmuneRACE study (first 160 participants) plus 1,254 subjects from 6 global collaborators. Nearly every sample came with metadata listing a de-identified subject ID, COVID-19 status, age in years and sex. Where HLA class I and class II types were available, the types were taken from metadata supplied by the sample provider, not from assay-based typing.

Reading from cysteine to phenylalanine, the CDR3 counts 15 amino acids. The CDR3 DNA has 45 bases and is translated from base 1. The germline V end is reduced by 6 bases and the J end by 7 bases; junction bases left unmatched: 9. From the germline V gene, CDR1 is MDHEN and CDR2 is SYDVKM. In the prospective study, participants were 18 to 89 years old, resided in fewer than 25 geographic areas of the United States, and were enrolled through a virtual design. Cohort assignment in the prospective study relied on participant-reported clinical history from a screening survey and a study questionnaire. Recovered participants in ImmuneRACE Cohort 3 were defined by two consecutive negative NP/OP PCR tests, clearance by a healthcare professional, or resolution of symptoms. Each participant in the prospective study had whole blood, serum and a nasopharyngeal or oropharyngeal swab collected by mobile phlebotomists. Over a roughly 2-month period, participants in the prospective study had the option of providing additional blood draws and questionnaires. Blood samples from the prospective study were shipped frozen or at room temperature prior to DNA extraction.

Summary of the overall study and its limitations: The amount of clinical and demographic metadata varied by source and participant and was provided uncurated.

TCRbeta CDR3 regions were amplified from genomic DNA by means of the immunoSEQ Assay, a bias-controlled multiplex PCR. As for the original processing: Nucleated cell counts per sample were estimated from amplification of reference gene primers within the assay. To quantify the absolute abundance of each unique TCRbeta CDR3 rearrangement, sequence reads were collapsed and filtered. Productive Simpson clonality was computed per sample as the square root of Simpson's diversity index over productive rearrangements. In TCRdb, the immuneACCESS table is reduced to in-frame sequences with V and J assigned. These tables do not hold every clone; where another copy was compared, an unresolved V gene accounts for under half, and the others remain unexplained. That table furnishes V, J and clone size, whereas the DNA furnished D and trimming. The sample table lists fewer than 400,000 clones, roughly nine tenths of them with a count of one. The ten most abundant clones make up less than 2% of the sample.

The V and J segments used are TRBV28 and TRBJ1-2, and 12 junctional nucleotides match TRBD1. This clonotype originated in a woman aged 25 to 45 who had recovered from COVID-19. Sequencing input: PBMCs or T cells enriched from blood (not recorded which). The nucleotides read TGTGCCAGCAGCGGTTTGGGACAGGGGGCTTCTGGCTACACCTTC. It translates as CASSGLGQGASGYTF.